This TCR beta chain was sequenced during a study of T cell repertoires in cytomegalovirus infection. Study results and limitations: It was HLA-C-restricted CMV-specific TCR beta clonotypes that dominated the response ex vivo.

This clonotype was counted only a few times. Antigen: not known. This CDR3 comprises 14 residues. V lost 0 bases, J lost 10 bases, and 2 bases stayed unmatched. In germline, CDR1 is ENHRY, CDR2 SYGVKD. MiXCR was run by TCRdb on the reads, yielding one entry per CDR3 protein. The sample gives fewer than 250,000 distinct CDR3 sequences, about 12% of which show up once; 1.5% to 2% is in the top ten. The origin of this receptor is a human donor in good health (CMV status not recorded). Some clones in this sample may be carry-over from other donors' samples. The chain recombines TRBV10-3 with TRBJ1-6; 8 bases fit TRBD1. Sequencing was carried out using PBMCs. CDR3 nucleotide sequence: TGTGCCATCAGTGAGTCGGGACAGGCCTCACCCCTCCACTTT. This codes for CAISESGQASPLHF.